This T cell receptor (beta chain) was sequenced during a study of vaccination effects on CD4 cells after COVID-19. Study in general: After the second dose, samples were taken at median day 72.

Germline lookup yields CDR1 ENHRY and CDR2 SYGVKD. After removal of 6 bases from V and 0 bases from J, the junction contained 5 bases not matched to a gene. The CDR3 is 15 residues long. The protocol was immunoSEQ multiplex PCR, while the TCRdb copy is restricted to in-frame clones and leaves out a portion. The sample yields about 32,000 clones, under 75% seen once. Pools of viral peptides were used by the ViraFEST assay to expand antigen-specific CD4+ T cells ahead of sequencing. Researchers isolated CD4+ T cells once ten to eleven days of culture had elapsed. Participants received two doses of either the BNT162b2 or mRNA-1273 vaccine. IL-2 medium was substituted for half the medium on days 3 and 7. Details on this clone: No antigen is known for it.

The sample here was CD4+ T cells from PBMCs cultured with HCoV-229E spike peptides, taken after COVID-19 vaccination. V usage is TRBV10-3 and J usage is TRBJ1-3; 7 bases agree with TRBD1. This TCR was recovered from a human donor who received a COVID-19 vaccine. In DNA, the CDR3 is TGTGCCATCAGCGGGACAGAAGCCTCTGGAAACACCATATATTTT. It encodes CAISGTEASGNTIYF.